The T cell receptor (beta chain) described here comes from a study of response to subunit inactivated influenza vaccine. The table lists this clonotype with a few counts. The germline V gene encodes CDR1 SQVTM and CDR2 ANQGSEA. CDR3 length equals 14 residues. The trim removed 6 bases at V and 2 bases at J, leaving 8 bases unmatched. TCRdb passed the RT-PCR reads through MiXCR, listing each CDR3 protein once. This table has 500,000 to 600,000 distinct CDR3 sequences, about 11% appearing once. This sample also belongs to another study, concerning T cells expressing NK-cell markers. That work states: Beta-chain TCR cDNA was generated via 5'RACE template switching with UMIs. CD3+CD56+NKG2C+, CD3+CD56+NKG2C- and CD3+CD56-NKG2C+ T cells, once sorted, supplied the TCR beta repertoires. The authors restricted sorting to alpha-beta TCR T cells with an anti-gamma-delta TCR antibody in several experiments. About 1.0-8% of CD8+ T cells in roughly six donors belonged to dominant NKG2C+ clonotypes. The same clonotypes also predominated in the CD3+CD56-NKG2C+ fraction of several donors.

Sequences were derived from PBMCs from blood, sampled on the day of vaccination. The origin of this receptor is a man aged 50-60 years who received an inactivated influenza vaccine. V and J are TRBV29-1 and TRBJ2-3; 7 positions agree with TRBD1. CDR3 sequence: CSVLYRGITDTQYF. The CDR3 DNA follows: TGCAGCGTCCTGTACAGGGGTATCACAGATACGCAGTATTTT.